These 9 T cell receptor beta chains share one sample of origin, sequenced in a study of T cell responses to AZD1222 COVID-19 vaccine (dated by TCRdb to 2020 to 2023). The label giving this sample's time point can be read as: baseline before first vaccination. Preparation of the library involved the immunoSEQ multiplex PCR assay. The source is immuneACCESS, and TCRdb retained only in-frame sequences with V and J called. Part of the clones is not carried over; for the studies checked, unresolved V genes explain less than half of this, and the remainder is unexplained. This sample holds roughly 140,000 clones; around 95% were observed only once. The top ten hold around 1.3% of the sample. The source was peripheral blood, collected on day 0 of AZD1222 vaccination. The receptors were gathered from an adult in good health.

This chain uses TRBV7-3 with TRBJ2-2; 9 bases match TRBD2. CDR1 and CDR2 from the germline V gene are SGHTA and FQGTGA. The junction had 10 bases not matched to a gene; V was cut back by 6 bases and J by 5 bases. This CDR3 is 16 amino acids long. The CDR3 region has the DNA TGTGCCAGCAGAGGGACTAGCCTTGCCGGGACCGGGGAGCTGTTTTTT. Translated, it gives CASRGTSLAGTGELFF.

The chain recombines TRBV19 with TRBJ1-5; unclear D gene. Trimming stripped 6 bases from V and 2 bases from J, with 11 bases between. CDR3 length: 14 residues. Germline CDR1 LNHDA, CDR2 SQIVND (reference sequence). The CDR3 protein is CASSGGRGNQPQHF. CDR3 bases: TGTGCCAGTAGCGGCGGGAGGGGCAATCAGCCCCAGCATTTT.

The rearrangement uses TRBV7-8 and TRBJ2-7; possibly TRBD2 for D (6 bases). V lost 3 bases and J lost 6, with 15 bases in between. Germline V CDR1 and CDR2: SGHVS, FQNEAQ. The CDR3 totals 14 residues. The CDR3 loop is CASSFYRLGGEQYV. The CDR3 DNA is TGTGCCAGCAGCTTTTATCGGTTGGGGGGCGAGCAGTACGTC.

Here the CDR3 DNA reads TGCGCCAGCAGCCAAGATCGGAGGGACACCGGGGAGCTGTTTTTT. Residues: CASSQDRRDTGELFF. The rearrangement uses TRBV4-3 and TRBJ2-2; D perhaps matches TRBD2 (6 bases). Trimming removed 0 bases at V and 3 bases at J, with 8 bases between. The CDR3 is 15 residues long. Germline V gene lookup returns CDR1 LGHNA and CDR2 YSLEER.

This rearrangement joins TRBV3-1 (or the pseudogene TRBV3-2) to TRBJ1-5; D gene ambiguous. Germline loops: CDR1 LGHDT, CDR2 YNNKEL (reference sequence). Trimming removed 0 bases at V and 1 base at J, with 7 bases between. The length of the CDR3 is 15 residues. CDR3 DNA sequence: TGTGCCAGCAGCCAAGATCCTGGCAGCAATCAGCCCCAGCATTTT. Translating gives CASSQDPGSNQPQHF.

The gene calls are TRBV7-2 and TRBJ1-6; D is possibly TRBD1 (5 bases). Trimming shortened V by 2 bases and J by 7 bases, and 15 bases separated the two germline ends. Germline-derived CDR1 and CDR2 are SGHTA and FQGNSA. The CDR3 contains 16 residues. CDR3: CASSLFGQGENSPLHF. CDR3 in DNA: TGTGCCAGCAGCTTATTCGGGCAGGGAGAGAATTCACCCCTCCACTTT.

This clone was found once. This chain connects TRBV5-1 to TRBJ2-1; 8 bases are shared with TRBD2. Germline loops: CDR1 SGHRS, CDR2 YFSETQ. The CDR3 contains 15 residues. With 3 bases clipped from V and 0 bases from J, the junction kept 2 bases outside the gene matches. For the CDR3, the DNA is TGCGCCAGCAGCTCCCTAGCGGGCTCCTACAATGAGCAGTTCTTC. The encoded protein is CASSSLAGSYNEQFF.

In this sample, this clone turned up many times. The V call is TRBV7-9, the J call TRBJ1-5; 9 nucleotides align to TRBD1. V lost 5 bases and J lost 7; bases outside the gene matches: 12. Germline values: CDR1 SEHNR, CDR2 FQNEAQ (reference sequence). The CDR3 is made up of 16 amino acids. CDR3 loop: CASSHQTGGYEQPQHF. As DNA, the CDR3 is TGTGCCAGCAGCCACCAGACAGGGGGGTATGAGCAGCCCCAGCATTTT.

The CDR3 sequence is CASSIVNEQFF. The DNA for the CDR3 is TGTGCCAGTAGTATTGTCAATGAGCAGTTCTTC. The J gene is TRBJ2-1, the V gene TRBV19; no clear D. Germline CDR1 reads LNHDA; CDR2 reads SQIVND (reference sequence). The CDR3 is made up of 11 amino acids. V lost 3 bases to trimming and J lost 6 bases, with 3 bases between them.